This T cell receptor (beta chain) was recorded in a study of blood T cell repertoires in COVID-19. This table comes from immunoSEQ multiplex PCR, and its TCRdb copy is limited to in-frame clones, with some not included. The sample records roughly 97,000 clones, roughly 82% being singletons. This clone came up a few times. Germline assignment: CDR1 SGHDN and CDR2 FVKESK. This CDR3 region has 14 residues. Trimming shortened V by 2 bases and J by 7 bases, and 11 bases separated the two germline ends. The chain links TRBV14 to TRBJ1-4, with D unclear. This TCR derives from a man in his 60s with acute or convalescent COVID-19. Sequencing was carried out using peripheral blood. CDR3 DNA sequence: TGTGCCAGCAGCCAAAATAGTGATGGTGAAAAACTGTTTTTT. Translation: CASSQNSDGEKLFF.